This TCR beta chain was recovered during a study of T cell changes during pregnancy in multiple sclerosis. Measured with immunoSEQ multiplex PCR; TCRdb has only the in-frame clones, and not every one. The sample includes tens of thousands of clones, roughly 94% of them seen just once. V dropped 3 bases and J dropped 2; count of bases not matched to a gene: 3. The CDR3 contains 15 residues. Germline V gene lookup returns CDR1 LNHDA and CDR2 SQIVND (reference sequence). The chain combines TRBV19 with TRBJ2-7; 11 bases line up with TRBD2. The material was CD8+ T cells from peripheral blood mononuclear cells, obtained after pregnancy. The TCR originated in a female donor with multiple sclerosis, enrolled in a pregnancy study. DNA for the CDR3: TGTGCCAGTAGTATCGCTAGCGGGAGGCCCTACGAGCAGTACTTC. This translates into CASSIASGRPYEQYF.